This is a list of T cell receptor beta chains from one sample in a study of blood T cell repertoires in COVID-19. Using immunoSEQ multiplex PCR, the repertoire was profiled, and TCRdb retains in-frame clones only, with some absent. The sample carries 20,000 to 30,000 clones, 89% recorded once. Material for sequencing was peripheral blood. Receptors were obtained from a human donor in a cohort sampled during active COVID-19. CDR3s leave out the opening cysteine and the closing phenylalanine or tryptophan.

j_gene,v_gene,CDR3aa
TRBJ1-2,TRBV30,AWLYKTGSYGYT
TRBJ1-1,TRBV4-2,ASSLDGTGRGTEAF
TRBJ2-5,TRBV4-2,ASSQRTSGGVTETQY
TRBJ1-2,TRBV7-8,ASSLEDSQGGYGYT
TRBJ2-3,TRBV6-5,ASSSTPGLATDTQY
TRBJ2-1,TRBV27,ASSLRLAGYNEQF
TRBJ1-2,TRBV12-5,ASGLVLSRDRGYGYT
TRBJ1-4,TRBV6-1,ASSEAQGIRANEKLF
TRBJ2-6,TRBV5-1,ASSPRTGGGSGANVLT
TRBJ1-4,TRBV7-9,ASSLGGGSEKLF
TRBJ2-2,TRBV4-3,ASSQEASGTGELF
TRBJ1-2,TRBV11-2,ASSLRQALNYGYT
TRBJ1-2,TRBV24-1,ATSDSTQRYGYT
TRBJ1-1,TRBV5-1,ASSLGGEAF
TRBJ2-2,TRBV7-8,ASSLLTLVKNTGELF
TRBJ2-3,TRBV5-6,ASSLKGLASTDTQY
TRBJ2-3,TRBV5-1,ASSAGLAGSTDTQY
TRBJ2-3,TRBV9,ASSIGTSVITDTQY
TRBJ2-5,TRBV18,ASSLGLRETQY
TRBJ1-5,TRBV19,ASSFGQLGQPQH
TRBJ2-7,TRBV10-1,ASSDKREGPYEQY
TRBJ2-7,TRBV19,ASSLVAGEAYEQY
TRBJ1-1,TRBV6-5,ASSNKQTGTEAF
TRBJ1-1,TRBV11-2,ASSLPGTGLGTEAF
TRBJ2-5,TRBV7-2,ASSLGLAGNQETQY
TRBJ1-1,TRBV7-6,ASSKQGNTEAF
TRBJ1-3,TRBV2,ASSDPSSGNTIY
TRBJ2-1,TRBV7-2,ASSLAGSSYNEQF
TRBJ1-1,TRBV5-4,ASSLAVMNTEAF
TRBJ2-7,TRBV18,ASSPPGGVEYEQY
TRBJ2-1,TRBV11-3,ASSPGETYYNEQF
TRBJ2-5,TRBV7-6,ASSLETETQETQY
TRBJ1-5,TRBV7-2,ASSTVSNQPQH
TRBJ1-6,TRBV7-2,ASSLLSAARADSPLH
TRBJ2-3,TRBV6-6,ASSPGTLTSTDTQY
TRBJ2-1,TRBV5-4,ASSSGTEYNEQF
TRBJ2-3,TRBV2,ASSEYSTDTQY
TRBJ2-5,TRBV6-2/TRBV6-3,ASSLQGAEWETQY
TRBJ1-5,TRBV5-6,ASSLYGQGVRPQH
TRBJ1-1,TRBV11-2,ASSPTGGQYTEAF
TRBJ1-2,TRBV6-5,ASSGTGGLYGYT
TRBJ2-7,TRBV3-1/TRBV3-2,ASAFGGQGNEQY
TRBJ2-7,TRBV9,ASGMGGVEQY
TRBJ2-5,TRBV5-1,ASSLARLAGGSETQY
TRBJ1-5,TRBV6-5,AGTSEQPQH
TRBJ2-5,TRBV2,ASRTSGGAETQY
TRBJ2-1,TRBV3-1/TRBV3-2,ASSQDGTSWPVYEQF
TRBJ2-1,TRBV7-8,ASTKSRDRAYNEQF
TRBJ1-3,TRBV11-2,ATSIFRLSGVDTIY